The next 22 T cell receptor beta chains were all read from a single sample in a study of shared clonotypes between healthy human individuals. Clones were read by immunoSEQ multiplex PCR, and TCRdb kept only the in-frame ones, dropping some. The data contain 470,000 or so clones, over 70% of them singletons. Sequenced input: PBMCs. The receptor set was obtained from a woman aged 40-49 years in good health. Some clones in this sample may be carry-over from other donors' samples.

This chain links TRBV2 with TRBJ1-1; D ambiguous. Germline V gene data show CDR1 as SNHLY and CDR2 as FYNNEI. V was cut by 7 bases and J by 4 bases, with 10 bases left in between. This CDR3 comprises 12 residues. Here the CDR3 DNA reads TGTGCCAGCATTAAGGGCGCCACTGAAGCTTTCTTT. Protein sequence: CASIKGATEAFF.

CDR3 loop: CASSDPRDRVDTGELFF. In DNA form, the CDR3 reads TGTGCCAGCAGTGACCCCCGAGACAGGGTTGACACCGGGGAGCTGTTTTTT. This rearrangement joins TRBV25-1 to TRBJ2-2; 7 nucleotides match TRBD1. Germline V gene data show CDR1 as MGHDK and CDR2 as SYGVNS. The CDR3 covers 17 residues. Unmatched junction bases numbered 10, after V lost 3 bases and J lost 3 bases.

About this clone itself: A far larger clone is off by one base, so a read error is likely. The same CDR3 also results from other DNA sequences found in this sample. The V gene is TRBV6-1, the J gene TRBJ1-2, with TRBD1 matching over 7 bases. Per the germline V gene, CDR1 is MNHNS and CDR2 is SASEGT. The length of the CDR3 is 15 residues. This CDR3 reads CASRTFFWDSYGYTF. CDR3 nucleotides: TGTGCCAGCAGAACTTTTTTCTGGGACAGCTATGGCTACACCTTT.

The CDR3 bases are TGTGCCTGGACTCTAGGGGGTGATGTCCCTGGAAACACCATATATTTT. Its translation is CAWTLGGDVPGNTIYF. This rearrangement joins TRBV30 to TRBJ1-3, with TRBD1 as a possible D gene (6 bases). CDR3 length: 16 amino acids. Deletions cut 4 bases from V and 2 bases from J, with 18 bases between. Germline assignment: CDR1 GTSNPN and CDR2 SVGIG (reference sequence).

The chain links TRBV18 to TRBJ2-7; D remains unclear. This CDR3 region has 15 residues. Germline-derived CDR1 and CDR2 are KGHSH and LQKENI. V gave up 1 base and J gave up 4 bases, with 14 bases separating them. DNA for the CDR3: TGTGCCAGCTCACCACAATCCGCTGCTGGGTACGAGCAGTACTTC. It encodes CASSPQSAAGYEQYF.

The J gene is TRBJ2-2, the V gene TRBV4-1; D not certain. The CDR3 length is 15 residues. V lost 0 bases to trimming and J lost 6 bases, with 11 bases between them. Germline CDR1 MGHRA, CDR2 YSYEKL. CDR3: CASSQEGVRPGELFF. CDR3 DNA: TGCGCCAGCAGCCAAGAAGGCGTGAGGCCCGGGGAGCTGTTTTTT.

V usage is TRBV15 and J usage is TRBJ1-1; D ambiguous. The CDR3 covers 14 residues. Germline loops: CDR1 LNHNV, CDR2 YYDKDF (reference sequence). Trimming left V 0 bases short and J 3 bases short, with 8 bases between. This CDR3 reads CATSRDWSDTEAFF. DNA for the CDR3: TGTGCCACCAGCAGAGATTGGTCCGACACTGAAGCTTTCTTT.

The chain recombines TRBV27 with TRBJ2-1; D not certain. V shed 3 bases and J shed 5 bases, with 8 bases lying between them. Germline V gene data show CDR1 as MNHEY and CDR2 as SMNVEV (reference sequence). The CDR3 covers 13 residues. This CDR3 is CASSLGRNNEQFF. The CDR3 nucleotides are TGTGCCAGCAGTTTGGGCAGGAACAATGAGCAGTTCTTC.

There are many counts of this clone. At one end the junction does not follow the germline gene, possibly because of a read error. Within the sample, other DNA sequences also encode this same CDR3. This sequence joins TRBV18 and TRBJ2-3; the D gene could be TRBD1 or TRBD2 (5 bases each). The germline CDR1 and CDR2 sequences are KGHSH and LQKENI. The CDR3 is 15 amino acids. The CDR3: CASSPPGPGTDTQYF. The DNA of the CDR3 is TGTGCCAGCTCTCCACCGGGACCCGGAACAGATACGCAGTATTTT.

The CDR3 DNA is TGCGCCAGCAGCGGGGCTGGGGACGAGCAGTACTTC. Its translation is CASSGAGDEQYF. V is TRBV5-1 and J is TRBJ2-7, with D perhaps TRBD1 (5 bases). Trimming shortened V by 4 bases and J by 5 bases, and 10 bases separated the two germline ends. The CDR3 is 12 amino acids. CDR1 SGHRS and CDR2 YFSETQ come from the germline V gene.

This clone was observed a few times. CDR3 residues: CASSQGGFDGYTF. The CDR3 nucleotides are TGTGCCAGCTCACAGGGGGGGTTCGACGGCTACACCTTC. The chain links TRBV18 to TRBJ1-2; D perhaps matches TRBD1 (6 bases). CDR1 is KGHSH and CDR2 is LQKENI in the germline V gene. The germline V and J ends were trimmed by 4 bases and 8 bases, with 14 bases remaining between them. The CDR3 has 13 amino acids.

Points on this clone: It differs at one base from a far larger clone, so likely a read error. As the CDR3 is not closed by the conserved phenylalanine or tryptophan, this likely results from a read error. Other DNA sequences within the sample encode an identical CDR3. This chain connects TRBV29-1 to TRBJ1-4; no firm D call. CDR1 is SQVTM, CDR2 ANQGSEA, per germline. CDR3 size: 12 residues. Trimming removed 7 bases from V and 7 bases from J, with 13 bases in between. CDR3 bases: TGCAGCGCTGGGTGGGCGGGTGAAAAACTGTTTCTT. Translation: CSAGWAGEKLFL.

V usage is TRBV29-1 and J usage is TRBJ2-1; TRBD2 aligns across 10 bases. From germline, CDR1 is SQVTM and CDR2 ANQGSEA. CDR3 length: 15 residues. V shed 0 bases, J shed 5 bases, and the junction held 4 bases outside the gene matches. The CDR3 DNA sequence: TGCAGCGTTGAAGAAGGCCTAGCGGGGGACAATGAGCAGTTCTTC. This encodes CSVEEGLAGDNEQFF.

This chain connects TRBV25-1 to TRBJ2-3; D may be TRBD2 (7 bases). This CDR3 comprises 15 residues. The V gene lost 8 bases and the J gene lost 6 bases, with 21 bases spanning the gap. Germline CDR1 and CDR2: MGHDK and SYGVNS. The CDR3 DNA sequence: TGTGCCAGCTCCTCCGGGGGGACATCGGGGGATACGCAGTATTTT. Translated, it gives CASSSGGTSGDTQYF.

In its sample, this clone was seen a few times. This chain links TRBV6-1 with TRBJ2-7, with TRBD1 identical over 9 bases. The V and J ends lost 4 bases and 5 bases, in that order; junction bases with no gene match: 6. The CDR3 totals 14 residues. CDR1 and CDR2 from the germline V gene are MNHNS and SASEGT. The CDR3 loop is CASSVDRGTHEQYF. The CDR3, as DNA: TGTGCCAGCAGTGTCGACAGGGGGACCCACGAGCAGTACTTC.

This clone was counted once. V and J are TRBV11-2 and TRBJ1-1; a possible D gene is TRBD1 (6 bases). The CDR3 contains 15 residues. In germline, CDR1 is SGHAT, CDR2 FQNNGV. Trimming shortened V by 1 base and J by 1 base, and 10 bases separated the two germline ends. The DNA for the CDR3 is TGTGCCAGCAGCTTAGGGACAGCGTGGAACACTGAAGCTTTCTTT. This sequence encodes CASSLGTAWNTEAFF.

This chain links TRBV15 with TRBJ2-1, with a weak D call TRBD2 (6 bases). This CDR3 contains 15 residues. Trimming shortened V by 0 bases and J by 3 bases, and 9 bases separated the two germline ends. Per germline, CDR1 LNHNV and CDR2 YYDKDF (reference sequence). CDR3 protein: CATSRDSEGYNEQFF. The CDR3, as DNA: TGTGCCACCAGCAGAGATTCGGAGGGCTACAATGAGCAGTTCTTC. Together with reference TRBV15 and TRBJ2-1, the CDR3 gives the full variable domain: DAMVIQNPRYQVTQFGKPVTLSCSQTLNHNVMYWYQQKSSQAPKLLFHYYDKDFNNEADTPDNFQSRRPNTSFCFLDIRSPGLGDTAMYLCATSRDSEGYNEQFFGPGTRLTVL.

J is TRBJ1-5 and V is TRBV21-1; TRBD1 is the table's D call, not checked against the DNA. TRBV21-1 is a recognized pseudogene. The CDR3 totals 14 residues. The CDR3 protein is CASRTQGGNQPQHF. The CDR3 bases are TGTGCCAGCCGGACCCAGGGGGGCAATCAGCCCCAGCATTTT.

Regarding this clone: This likely reflects a read error, since a far larger clone is one base away. This sequence joins TRBV7-9 and TRBJ2-5, with TRBD2 matching over 8 bases. Germline V CDR1 and CDR2: SEHNR, FQNEAQ (reference sequence). CDR3 length: 15 amino acids. CDR3: CASSLGLANRETRYF. The CDR3 DNA is TGTGCCAGCAGTTTAGGACTAGCAAATCGAGAGACCCGGTACTTC.

With respect to this clone: This probably arose from a read error, given a far larger clone one base away. The rearrangement joins TRBV11-1 to TRBJ2-5; TRBD2 matches 7 bases. Trimming removed 5 bases from V and 5 bases from J; junction bases left unmatched: 8. The CDR3 is 14 amino acids. Germline assignment: CDR1 SGHAT and CDR2 FQDESV (reference sequence). The DNA of the CDR3 is TGTGCCAGCAGCCCGAGGTACGGGGGGGAGACCCAGTACTTC. Its translation: CASSPRYGGETQYF. Combining the CDR3 with reference TRBV11-1 and TRBJ2-5 gives the whole variable domain EAEVAQSPRYKITEKSQAVAFWCDPISGHATLYWYRQILGQGPELLVQFQDESVVDDSQLPKDRFSAERLKGVDSTLKIQPAELGDSAMYLCASSPRYGGETQYFGPGTRLLVL.

This rearrangement joins TRBV7-9 to TRBJ2-1; 10 bases agree with TRBD2. After removal of 6 bases from V and 4 bases from J, the junction contained 6 bases not matched to a gene. Germline V CDR1 and CDR2: SEHNR, FQNEAQ (reference sequence). The CDR3 contains 15 residues. CDR3 nucleotide sequence: TGTGCCAGCAGGGGTCCTAGCGGGAGTTACAATGAGCAGTTCTTC. Translating gives CASRGPSGSYNEQFF.

The chain joins TRBV5-5 to TRBJ2-7; D could derive from TRBD1 or TRBD2 (5 bases each). V lost 2 bases to trimming and J lost 2 bases, with 17 bases between them. CDR1 and CDR2 (germline): SGHKS, YYEKEE (reference sequence). CDR3 length equals 16 residues. CDR3 bases: TGTGCCAGCAGCTTTCGAGGGGTTTTCTTCCCCTACGAGCAGTACTTC. Translated, it gives CASSFRGVFFPYEQYF.